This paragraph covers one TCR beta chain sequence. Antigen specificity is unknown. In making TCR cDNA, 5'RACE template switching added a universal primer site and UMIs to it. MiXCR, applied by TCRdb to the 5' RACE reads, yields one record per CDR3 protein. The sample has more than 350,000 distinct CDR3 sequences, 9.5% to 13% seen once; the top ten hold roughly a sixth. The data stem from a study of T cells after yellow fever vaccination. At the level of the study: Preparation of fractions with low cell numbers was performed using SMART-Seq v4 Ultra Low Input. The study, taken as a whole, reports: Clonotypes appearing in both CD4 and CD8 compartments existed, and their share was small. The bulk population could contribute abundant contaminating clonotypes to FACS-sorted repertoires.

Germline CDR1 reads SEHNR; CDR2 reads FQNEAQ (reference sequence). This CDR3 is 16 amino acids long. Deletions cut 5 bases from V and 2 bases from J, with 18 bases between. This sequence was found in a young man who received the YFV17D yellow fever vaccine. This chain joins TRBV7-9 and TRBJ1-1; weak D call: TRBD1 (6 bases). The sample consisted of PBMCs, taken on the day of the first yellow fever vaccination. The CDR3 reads CASSPRPGQINTEAFF. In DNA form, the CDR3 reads TGTGCCAGCAGCCCACGACCGGGACAAATAAACACTGAAGCTTTCTTT. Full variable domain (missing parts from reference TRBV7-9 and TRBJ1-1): DTGVSQNPRHKITKRGQNVTFRCDPISEHNRLYWYRQTLGQGPEFLTYFQNEAQLEKSRLLSDRFSAERPKGSFSTLEIQRTEQGDSAMYLCASSPRPGQINTEAFFGQGTRLTVV.